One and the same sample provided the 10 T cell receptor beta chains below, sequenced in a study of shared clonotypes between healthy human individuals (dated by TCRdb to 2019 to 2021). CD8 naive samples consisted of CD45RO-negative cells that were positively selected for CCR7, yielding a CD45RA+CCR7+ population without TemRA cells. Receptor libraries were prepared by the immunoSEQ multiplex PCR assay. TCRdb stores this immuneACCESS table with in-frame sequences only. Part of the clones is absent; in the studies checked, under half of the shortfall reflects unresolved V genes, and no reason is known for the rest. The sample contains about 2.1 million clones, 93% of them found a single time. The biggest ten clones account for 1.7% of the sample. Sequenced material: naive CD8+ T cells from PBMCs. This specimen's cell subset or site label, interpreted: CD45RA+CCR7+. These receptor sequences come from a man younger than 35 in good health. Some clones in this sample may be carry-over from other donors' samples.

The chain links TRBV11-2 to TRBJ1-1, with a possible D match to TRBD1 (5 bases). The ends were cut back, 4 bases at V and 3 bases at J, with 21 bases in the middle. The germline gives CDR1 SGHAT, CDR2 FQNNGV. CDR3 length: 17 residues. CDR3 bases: TGTGCCAGCAGCTCCGGGGTGTGGGGGGGAGGTTACACTGAAGCTTTCTTT. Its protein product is CASSSGVWGGGYTEAFF.

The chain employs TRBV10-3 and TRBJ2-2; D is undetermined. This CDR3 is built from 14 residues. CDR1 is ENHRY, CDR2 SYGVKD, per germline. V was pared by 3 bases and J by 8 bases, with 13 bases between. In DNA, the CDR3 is TGTGCCATCAGTGACCCTCAGGTTTTGGGGGAGCTGTTTTTT. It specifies CAISDPQVLGELFF.

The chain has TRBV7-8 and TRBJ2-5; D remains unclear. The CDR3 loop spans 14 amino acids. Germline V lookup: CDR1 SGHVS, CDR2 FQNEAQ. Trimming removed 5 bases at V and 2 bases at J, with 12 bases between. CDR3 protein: CASSPPQRQETQYF. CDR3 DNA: TGTGCCAGCAGCCCACCACAGAGACAAGAGACCCAGTACTTC.

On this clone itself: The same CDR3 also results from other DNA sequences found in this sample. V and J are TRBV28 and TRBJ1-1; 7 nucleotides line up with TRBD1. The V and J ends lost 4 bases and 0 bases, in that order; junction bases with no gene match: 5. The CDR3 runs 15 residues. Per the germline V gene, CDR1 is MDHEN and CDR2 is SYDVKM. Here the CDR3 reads CASSSWTGMNTEAFF. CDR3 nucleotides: TGTGCCAGCAGTTCTTGGACAGGTATGAACACTGAAGCTTTCTTT. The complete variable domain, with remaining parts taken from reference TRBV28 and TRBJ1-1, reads DVKVTQSSRYLVKRTGEKVFLECVQDMDHENMFWYRQDPGLGLRLIYFSYDVKMKEKGDIPEGYSVSREKKERFSLILESASTNQTSMYLCASSSWTGMNTEAFFGQGTRLTVV.

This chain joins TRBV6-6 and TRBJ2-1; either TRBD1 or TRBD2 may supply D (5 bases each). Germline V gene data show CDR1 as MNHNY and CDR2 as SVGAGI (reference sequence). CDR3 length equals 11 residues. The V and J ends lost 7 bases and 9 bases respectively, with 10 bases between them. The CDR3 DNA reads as TGTGCCAGCACTCTTGGGGGTGAGCAGTTCTTC. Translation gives CASTLGGEQFF.

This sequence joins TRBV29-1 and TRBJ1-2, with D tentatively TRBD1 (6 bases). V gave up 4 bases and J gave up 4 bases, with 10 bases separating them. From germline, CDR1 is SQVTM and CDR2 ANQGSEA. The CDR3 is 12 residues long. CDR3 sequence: CSVVQGLYGYTF. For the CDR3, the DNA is TGCAGCGTTGTCCAGGGGCTCTATGGCTACACCTTC.

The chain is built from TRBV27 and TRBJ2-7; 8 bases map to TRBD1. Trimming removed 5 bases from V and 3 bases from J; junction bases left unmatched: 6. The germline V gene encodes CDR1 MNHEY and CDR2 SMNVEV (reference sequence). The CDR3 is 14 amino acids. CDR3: CASSVRTGHYEQYF. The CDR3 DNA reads TGTGCCAGCAGTGTAAGGACAGGGCACTACGAGCAGTACTTC.

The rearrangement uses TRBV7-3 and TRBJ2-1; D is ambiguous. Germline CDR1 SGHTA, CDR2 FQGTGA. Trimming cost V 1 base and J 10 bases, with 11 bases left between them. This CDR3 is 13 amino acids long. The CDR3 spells CASSLNPRSEQFF. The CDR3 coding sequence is TGTGCCAGCAGCTTAAATCCCCGGTCCGAGCAGTTCTTC.

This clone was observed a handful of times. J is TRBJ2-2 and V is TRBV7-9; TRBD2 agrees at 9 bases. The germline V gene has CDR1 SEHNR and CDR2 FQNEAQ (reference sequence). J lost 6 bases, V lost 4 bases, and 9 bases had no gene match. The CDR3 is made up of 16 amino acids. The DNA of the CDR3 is TGTGCCAGCAGCTCAGTAGCGGGAGTAGGGGCCGGGGAGCTGTTTTTT. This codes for CASSSVAGVGAGELFF.

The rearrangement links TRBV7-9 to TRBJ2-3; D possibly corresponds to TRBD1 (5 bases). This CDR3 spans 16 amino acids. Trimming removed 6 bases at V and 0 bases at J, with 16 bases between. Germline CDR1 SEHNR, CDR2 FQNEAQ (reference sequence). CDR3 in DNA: TGTGCCAGCAGGGGCGGACAAGCGTCTAGCACAGATACGCAGTATTTT. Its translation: CASRGGQASSTDTQYF.